The text below deals with one TCR beta chain. The target antigen is unknown. This specimen belongs to a study of blood T cells in healthy people across ages. General study findings and limits: Per-million-T-cell TCR beta diversity fell roughly linearly with age.

Germline V gene data show CDR1 as ENHRY and CDR2 as SYGVKD. The length of the CDR3 is 12 residues. Deletions cut 4 bases from V and 7 bases from J, with 8 bases between. A second PCR of roughly 6 to 12 cycles used a sample-barcoded 5' primer and a J-beta primer mix. Every cDNA was tagged by a template-switch adaptor with 12 random nucleotides. TCRdb recomputed calls from the 5' RACE reads with MiXCR, one row per CDR3 protein. In the table there are 790,000 or so distinct CDR3 sequences, 46% of which are singletons. The sample comprised blood. V gene TRBV10-3 combines with J gene TRBJ2-1; a weak D match, TRBD2 (6 bases). This receptor was obtained from a man older than 75 in good health. CDR3 in amino acids: CAISAGGNEQFF. CDR3 DNA: TGTGCCATCAGTGCCGGAGGGAATGAGCAGTTCTTC.